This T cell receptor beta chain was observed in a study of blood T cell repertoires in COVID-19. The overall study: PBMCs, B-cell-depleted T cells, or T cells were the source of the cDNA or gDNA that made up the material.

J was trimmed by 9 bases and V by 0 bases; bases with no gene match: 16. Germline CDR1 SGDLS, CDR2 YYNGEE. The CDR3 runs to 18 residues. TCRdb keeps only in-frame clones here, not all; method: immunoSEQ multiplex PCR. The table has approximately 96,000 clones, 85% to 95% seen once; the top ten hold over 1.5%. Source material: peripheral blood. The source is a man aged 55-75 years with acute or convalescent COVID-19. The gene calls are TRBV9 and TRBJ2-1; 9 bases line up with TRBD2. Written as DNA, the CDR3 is TGTGCCAGCAGCGTAGGCGCGGGAGCGGGAGGACGATTTAGTGAGCAGTTCTTC. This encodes CASSVGAGAGGRFSEQFF.